Following are 4 T cell receptor beta chains from one sample sequenced in a study of Graves' ophthalmopathy and Graves' hyperthyroidism (dated by TCRdb to the late 2010s). Sequencing relied on an Illumina HiSeq 2000. For repertoire sequencing, TCR beta CDR3 regions were amplified from RNA transcripts. The first round of RT-PCR was done with HTBI primers and the Qiagen OneStep RT-PCR kit, and was followed by a second round of multiplex PCR, then size selection and purification. TCRdb trimmed the raw reads at Q25, called clones with MiXCR and kept productive beta chains. One record per CDR3 amino acid sequence lists the most common genes and DNA. The sample records about 640,000 distinct CDR3 sequences, more than 40% of which are singletons. Under 3.5% of the sample belongs to the ten largest clones. The sequenced sample was peripheral blood. The receptors shown here come from an adult man with Graves' ophthalmopathy.

On this clonotype: Just one base apart from a much larger clone, this may be a read error. The chain couples TRBV5-1 to TRBJ1-4; D perhaps matches TRBD1 (5 bases). Germline CDR1 reads SGHRS; CDR2 reads YFSETQ. V lost 4 bases, J lost 4 bases, and 14 bases lay in between. The CDR3 is made up of 15 amino acids. For the CDR3, the DNA is TGCGCCAGCAGCCCCGGGACTTCGGGTAATGAAAAACTGTTTTTT. It specifies CASSPGTSGNEKLFF.

This clonotype turned up a few times. The germline gene is not matched at one end of the junction; a read error may be the cause. The chain employs TRBV10-3 and TRBJ2-2; tentative D call: TRBD2 (6 bases). The CDR3 consists of 15 residues. Germline lookup yields CDR1 ENHRY and CDR2 SYGVKD. The CDR3 loop reads CASSRGRQNTGELFF. CDR3 nucleotides: TGTGCCAGCAGTCGAGGGAGGCAGAACACCGGGGAGCTGTTTTTT.

The chain is built from TRBV10-3 and TRBJ2-7; 10 bases map to TRBD2. Per germline, CDR1 ENHRY and CDR2 SYGVKD. The V gene end was trimmed by 11 bases and the J gene end by 4 bases; junction bases not matched to a gene: 11. The CDR3 has 14 amino acids. This CDR3 is CASAGTSDPYEQYF. As DNA, the CDR3 is TGTGCCTCTGCCGGGACTAGCGACCCGTACGAGCAGTACTTC.

Ten or more counts support this clonotype. The J gene is TRBJ2-7, the V gene TRBV7-8; D is ambiguous. Germline-derived CDR1 and CDR2 are SGHVS and FQNEAQ. V dropped 5 bases and J dropped 6 bases, with 8 bases sitting between them. This CDR3 contains 11 residues. The CDR3 region has the DNA TGTGCCAGCAGCATCTCTAGCGAGCAGTACTTC. Its protein product is CASSISSEQYF.